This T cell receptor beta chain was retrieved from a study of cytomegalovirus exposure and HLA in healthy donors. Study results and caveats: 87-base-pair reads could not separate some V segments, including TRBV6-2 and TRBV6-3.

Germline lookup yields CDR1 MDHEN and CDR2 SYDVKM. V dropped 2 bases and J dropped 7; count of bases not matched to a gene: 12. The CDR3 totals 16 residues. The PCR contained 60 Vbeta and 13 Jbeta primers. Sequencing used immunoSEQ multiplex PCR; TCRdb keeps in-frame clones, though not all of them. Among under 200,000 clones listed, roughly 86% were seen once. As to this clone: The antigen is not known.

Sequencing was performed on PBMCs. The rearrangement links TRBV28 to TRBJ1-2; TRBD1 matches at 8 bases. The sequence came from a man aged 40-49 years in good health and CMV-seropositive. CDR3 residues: CASSLSPPGQGPGYTF. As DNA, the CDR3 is TGTGCCAGCAGTTTAAGTCCCCCCGGACAGGGTCCTGGCTACACCTTC.